Listed here is a single T cell receptor (beta chain). A single base separates this from a much larger clone, so it may be a read error. The sample originates from a study of T cells in Graves' hyperthyroidism and ophthalmopathy. Approximately 9.3 ml of fresh peripheral blood supplied the PBMCs. Amplification targeted TCR beta CDR3 regions from RNA transcripts. Researchers ran a first-round RT-PCR on the TCR CDR3 using the HTBI primer set. A single record per CDR3 protein comes from TCRdb applying MiXCR to the multiplex PCR reads. Here the sample spans around 700,000 distinct CDR3 sequences, approximately 18% being singletons. The source material was blood. The TCR sequence derives from a woman aged 45-60 years with Graves' hyperthyroidism that later progressed to Graves' ophthalmopathy.

The CDR3 DNA sequence: TGTGCCAGCTCACCGGACACCATCTACGGGCAGTACTTC. It specifies CASSPDTIYGQYF. The chain uses TRBV18 and TRBJ2-7; TRBD1 might be the D (5 bases). CDR1 is KGHSH and CDR2 is LQKENI in the germline V gene. The CDR3 sequence is 13 residues long.